The 6 T cell receptor beta chains reported below all come from one sample, sequenced in a study of T-cell memory formation after mild COVID-19 (dated by TCRdb to the early 2020s). Libraries came from 5' RACE. The run used an Illumina NovaSeq 6000. The public reads were reanalyzed by TCRdb: fastp trimming at Q25, MiXCR alignment, in-frame beta chains only. Identical CDR3 proteins give one entry, which carries the most common genes and DNA. This sample holds roughly 28,000 distinct CDR3 sequences; less than 15% were observed only once. The ten largest clones take up 13% to 15% of the sample. The source material was PBMCs or a T cell subset sorted from them (not recorded which). These receptors came from an adult woman who had mild COVID-19 (a few samples of this study predate the infection). The sample titles of this study are shuffled in the database, so cell type and time point are left out; the donor was told from shared clones.

This clonotype was found many times. V and J are TRBV9 and TRBJ2-2; the match to TRBD1 covers 7 bases. V shed 3 bases and J 6 bases; nucleotides not matched to a gene: 11. This CDR3 is 16 amino acids long. Germline CDR1 is SGDLS and CDR2 is YYNGEE. Written as DNA, the CDR3 is TGTGCCAGCAGCGCAACAGGGGAAAGACTGGCCGGGGAGCTGTTTTTT. Amino acid sequence: CASSATGERLAGELFF.

By sample share, this clonotype is medium-sized. At one of its ends the junction is not consistent with the germline gene, which may arise from a read error. This chain connects TRBV7-7 to TRBJ2-5, with D tentatively TRBD2 (6 bases). Germline V gene lookup returns CDR1 SSHAT and CDR2 FNYEAQ (reference sequence). The CDR3 has 16 amino acids. CDR3 in DNA: TGTGCTAGCAGCTCCGGCGAGCTAGCGCCTCAAGAGACCCAGTACTTC. Amino acids: CASSSGELAPQETQYF. Combining the CDR3 with reference TRBV7-7 and TRBJ2-5 gives the whole variable domain GAGVSQSPRYKVTKRGQDVTLRCDPISSHATLYWYQQALGQGPEFLTYFNYEAQPDKSGLPSDRFSAERPEGSISTLTIQRTEQRDSAMYRCASSSGELAPQETQYFGPGTRLLVL.

This clonotype was detected many times. The chain combines TRBV20-1 with TRBJ2-5; the D gene is possibly TRBD2 (5 bases). The germline V gene has CDR1 DFQATT and CDR2 SNEGSKA (reference sequence). Trimming left V 1 base short and J 5 bases short, with 14 bases between. This CDR3 comprises 14 residues. CDR3 coding DNA: TGCAGTGCTAGAGCCGAGTGGAGGAGCGAGACCCAGTACTTC. The encoded protein is CSARAEWRSETQYF.

This clonotype was counted ten times or more. Here the CDR3 reads CASRAGVSNEQFF. The CDR3 DNA follows: TGTGCCAGCCGAGCAGGGGTGAGCAATGAGCAGTTCTTC. The V gene is TRBV6-6, the J gene TRBJ2-1, with D perhaps TRBD1 (6 bases). In germline, CDR1 is MNHNY, CDR2 SVGAGI (reference sequence). V shed 8 bases and J shed 6 bases, with 14 bases lying between them. The CDR3 has 13 residues.

This clonotype was detected ten times or more. The J gene is TRBJ1-4, the V gene TRBV6-5; D ambiguous. V lost 0 bases, J lost 5 bases, and 13 bases lay in between. This CDR3 spans 16 amino acids. The germline CDR1 and CDR2 sequences are MNHEY and SVGAGI. CDR3 protein: CASSYSWVGPNEKLFF. The DNA of the CDR3 is TGTGCCAGCAGTTACTCGTGGGTTGGCCCAAATGAAAAACTGTTTTTT.

This clonotype occurred many times. CDR3 nucleotide sequence: TGCGCCAGCAGCTTGGTTGGGGGTACGCGGGAGACCCAGTACTTC. Translated: CASSLVGGTRETQYF. J is TRBJ2-5 and V is TRBV5-1; D may be TRBD1 or TRBD2 (5 bases each). V lost 0 bases, J lost 5 bases, and 14 bases lay in between. From germline, CDR1 is SGHRS and CDR2 YFSETQ. The CDR3 sequence is 15 residues long.